Each of the 26 T cell receptor beta chains below was sequenced from the same sample in a study of immune evolution from preneoplasia to lung adenocarcinoma. Using immunoSEQ multiplex PCR, the repertoire was profiled, and TCRdb retains in-frame clones only, with some absent. The sample yields more than 4,500 clones, over 80% seen once. Sequenced sample: FFPE minimally invasive lung adenocarcinoma tissue. These receptor sequences come from a person aged 60 to 80 with lung adenocarcinoma.

V and J are TRBV19 and TRBJ2-7; D may match TRBD1 or TRBD2 (5 bases each). This CDR3 has 14 residues. CDR1 LNHDA and CDR2 SQIVND come from the germline V gene (reference sequence). The V gene lost 4 bases and the J gene lost 0 bases, with 10 bases spanning the gap. CDR3 protein: CASSRDQSSYEQYF. DNA of the CDR3: TGTGCCAGTAGTAGGGACCAAAGCTCCTACGAGCAGTACTTC.

This chain connects TRBV6-1 to TRBJ2-1, with 7 bases that match TRBD1. CDR1 and CDR2 (germline): MNHNS, SASEGT. Germline trimming cut 4 bases from V and 2 bases from J; bases unmatched to any gene: 5. There are 15 residues in the CDR3. CDR3: CASSGSRGPYNEQFF. In DNA, the CDR3 is TGTGCCAGCAGTGGTTCGAGGGGGCCCTACAATGAGCAGTTCTTC.

V and J are TRBV6-5 and TRBJ1-4; D might be TRBD1 (6 bases). CDR1 and CDR2 (germline): MNHEY, SVGAGI. The V end lost 5 bases, the J end lost 8 bases, and 18 bases lay between the germline ends. The CDR3 is 15 amino acids. The CDR3 sequence: CASSPPAGAGEKLFF. CDR3 nucleotides: TGTGCCAGCAGTCCCCCAGCAGGGGCCGGCGAAAAACTGTTTTTT.

The table lists this clone with a few counts. The chain combines TRBV2 with TRBJ2-1; TRBD1 is a possible D gene (6 bases). CDR3 length: 12 amino acids. Germline values: CDR1 SNHLY, CDR2 FYNNEI. The V gene lost 10 bases and the J gene lost 4 bases, with 11 bases spanning the gap. The CDR3 spells CAIHGTYNEQFF. The CDR3 nucleotides are TGTGCCATCCACGGGACATACAATGAGCAGTTCTTC. Together with reference TRBV2 and TRBJ2-1, the CDR3 gives the full variable domain: EPEVTQTPSHQVTQMGQEVILRCVPISNHLYFYWYRQILGQKVEFLVSFYNNEISEKSEIFDDQFSVERPDGSNFTLKIRSTKLEDSAMYFCAIHGTYNEQFFGPGTRLTVL.

The chain links TRBV19 to TRBJ1-1; D is possibly TRBD1 (5 bases). CDR3 size: 14 residues. Germline V lookup: CDR1 LNHDA, CDR2 SQIVND (reference sequence). The V end lost 4 bases, the J end lost 1 base, and 10 bases lay between the germline ends. The CDR3 reads CASSTRQKNTEAFF. CDR3 sequence (DNA): TGTGCCAGTAGTACCCGACAGAAGAACACTGAAGCTTTCTTT. The whole variable domain, filled in from reference TRBV19 and TRBJ1-1, reads DGGITQSPKYLFRKEGQNVTLSCEQNLNHDAMYWYRQDPGQGLRLIYYSQIVNDFQKGDIAEGYSVSREKKESFPLTVTSAQKNPTAFYLCASSTRQKNTEAFFGQGTRLTVV.

This clone was detected a few times. The rearrangement uses TRBV5-6 and TRBJ2-7, with 12 bases lining up with TRBD2. This CDR3 has 15 amino acids. J lost 3 bases, V lost 3 bases, and 4 bases had no gene match. Germline values: CDR1 SGHDT, CDR2 YYEEEE. In DNA, the CDR3 is TGTGCCAGCAGCTACGGACTAGCGGGAAGCTACGAGCAGTACTTC. Translation gives CASSYGLAGSYEQYF.

The rearrangement joins TRBV25-1 to TRBJ2-5; D is unresolved. The CDR3 runs to 13 residues. Trimming took 10 bases from V and 0 from J, leaving 12 bases between them. Germline loops: CDR1 MGHDK, CDR2 SYGVNS. The chain's CDR3 is CANYRQNQETQYF. In nucleotides, the CDR3 is TGTGCCAACTACCGACAAAACCAAGAGACCCAGTACTTC.

This rearrangement joins TRBV11-3 to TRBJ1-1, with 7 bases fitting TRBD1. V gave up 4 bases and J gave up 0 bases; unmatched junction bases: 2. This CDR3 comprises 14 residues. CDR1 and CDR2 (germline): SGHNT, YENEEA. The CDR3 loop reads CASSSGQMNTEAFF. In DNA, the CDR3 is TGTGCCAGCAGCTCGGGACAGATGAACACTGAAGCTTTCTTT.

The J gene is TRBJ2-7, the V gene TRBV28, with a possible D match to TRBD2 (5 bases). Germline V gene sequence: CDR1 MDHEN, CDR2 SYDVKM. The CDR3 runs 13 residues. Trimming shortened V by 7 bases and J by 5 bases, and 15 bases separated the two germline ends. CDR3 protein: CASTEGGVHEQYF. CDR3 in DNA: TGTGCCAGCACAGAGGGTGGAGTCCACGAGCAGTACTTC.

The rearrangement uses TRBV15 and TRBJ2-3; D possibly corresponds to TRBD2 (7 bases). V lost 2 bases to trimming and J lost 4 bases, with 16 bases between them. Germline CDR1 and CDR2: LNHNV and YYDKDF (reference sequence). This CDR3 comprises 16 residues. CDR3 bases: TGTGCCACCAGCAGATCAGTGGGGGGGCCCCCAGATACGCAGTATTTT. Its translation: CATSRSVGGPPDTQYF. Using reference TRBV15 and TRBJ2-3 for the parts outside the CDR3, the full variable domain is DAMVIQNPRYQVTQFGKPVTLSCSQTLNHNVMYWYQQKSSQAPKLLFHYYDKDFNNEADTPDNFQSRRPNTSFCFLDIRSPGLGDTAMYLCATSRSVGGPPDTQYFGPGTRLTVL.

The chain couples TRBV19 to TRBJ1-1; D call uncertain. Germline V lookup: CDR1 LNHDA, CDR2 SQIVND (reference sequence). Trimming took off 3 bases at V and 6 bases at J, with 11 bases between the two ends. CDR3 size: 13 residues. Here the CDR3 reads CASSMTAGPEAFF. CDR3 nucleotides: TGTGCCAGTAGTATGACGGCGGGCCCTGAAGCTTTCTTT. Drawing the rest from reference TRBV19 and TRBJ1-1, the complete variable domain is DGGITQSPKYLFRKEGQNVTLSCEQNLNHDAMYWYRQDPGQGLRLIYYSQIVNDFQKGDIAEGYSVSREKKESFPLTVTSAQKNPTAFYLCASSMTAGPEAFFGQGTRLTVV.

This clone was seen only once. V gene TRBV6-1 combines with J gene TRBJ1-5; possible D gene TRBD1, 5 bases. This CDR3 region has 15 residues. The V and J ends lost 6 bases and 3 bases respectively, with 15 bases between them. Germline assignment: CDR1 MNHNS and CDR2 SASEGT. The CDR3 spells CASSVTGIVNQPQHF. As DNA, the CDR3 is TGTGCCAGCAGCGTCACAGGTATTGTCAATCAGCCCCAGCATTTT.

V is TRBV29-1 and J is TRBJ2-7; maybe TRBD1 (7 bases). Germline assignment: CDR1 SQVTM and CDR2 ANQGSEA. V was pared by 3 bases and J by 4 bases, with 10 bases between. The CDR3 length is 12 residues. This CDR3 is CSVDAGGYEQYF. CDR3 nucleotides: TGCAGCGTTGATGCAGGGGGGTACGAGCAGTACTTC.

The rearrangement uses TRBV7-9 and TRBJ2-5; possible D gene TRBD1, 6 bases. Trimming shortened V by 5 bases and J by 2 bases, and 12 bases separated the two germline ends. The CDR3 covers 14 residues. Germline V CDR1 and CDR2: SEHNR, FQNEAQ (reference sequence). The CDR3 here is CASSTLQGQETQYF. CDR3 DNA: TGTGCCAGCAGCACCCTACAGGGACAAGAGACCCAGTACTTC.

J is TRBJ1-1 and V is TRBV6-5; D gene unclear. CDR1 is MNHEY and CDR2 is SVGAGI in the germline V gene. This CDR3 region has 15 residues. V was pared by 6 bases and J by 1 base, with 15 bases between. CDR3 in DNA: TGTGCCAGCAGCCCCGTCGGGGATGGGAACACTGAAGCTTTCTTT. Its translation is CASSPVGDGNTEAFF.

The chain is built from TRBV2 and TRBJ1-3; D perhaps matches TRBD1 (6 bases). Germline V gene sequence: CDR1 SNHLY, CDR2 FYNNEI. Trimming pared 0 bases from V and 1 base from J, leaving 13 bases between. The CDR3 is 17 residues long. Here the CDR3 DNA reads TGTGCCAGCAGTGAAGCTCATCCAGGGGTTTCTGGAAACACCATATATTTT. It encodes CASSEAHPGVSGNTIYF. Supplemented by reference TRBV2 and TRBJ1-3, the full variable domain reads EPEVTQTPSHQVTQMGQEVILRCVPISNHLYFYWYRQILGQKVEFLVSFYNNEISEKSEIFDDQFSVERPDGSNFTLKIRSTKLEDSAMYFCASSEAHPGVSGNTIYFGEGSWLTVV.

The genes are TRBV5-5 and TRBJ2-7, with 10 bases matching TRBD1. Per germline, CDR1 SGHKS and CDR2 YYEKEE (reference sequence). The CDR3 is 16 residues long. The ends lost 0 bases at V and 3 bases at J; junction bases unmatched: 6. CDR3 sequence reads: CASSLEWTGGHYEQYF. CDR3 in DNA: TGTGCCAGCAGCTTGGAGTGGACAGGGGGTCACTACGAGCAGTACTTC. The whole variable domain, remainder taken from reference TRBV5-5 and TRBJ2-7, is DAGVTQSPTHLIKTRGQQVTLRCSPISGHKSVSWYQQVLGQGPQFIFQYYEKEERGRGNFPDRFSARQFPNYSSELNVNALLLGDSALYLCASSLEWTGGHYEQYFGPGTRLTVT.

The chain employs TRBV2 and TRBJ1-2; D is uncertain. Trimming cost V 7 bases and J 1 base, with 7 bases left between them. This CDR3 contains 12 residues. Germline CDR1 is SNHLY and CDR2 is FYNNEI. The CDR3 DNA sequence: TGTGCCAGCAACCTGGATAACTATGGCTACACCTTC. Encoded protein: CASNLDNYGYTF.

The chain joins TRBV19 to TRBJ2-1; 12 bases align to TRBD2. This CDR3 has 19 residues. V was pared by 5 bases and J by 5 bases, with 16 bases of the junction left unmatched. Germline CDR1 LNHDA, CDR2 SQIVND (reference sequence). The CDR3 here is CASSPQTSGRYLQDNEQFF. In DNA form, the CDR3 reads TGTGCCAGTAGTCCCCAGACTAGCGGGAGATACTTGCAAGACAATGAGCAGTTCTTC.

The chain uses TRBV19 and TRBJ2-2; no reliable D call. Germline CDR1 reads LNHDA; CDR2 reads SQIVND (reference sequence). V was clipped by 5 bases and J by 2 bases, with 12 bases between them. The CDR3 sequence is 15 residues long. The CDR3 region is CASSVDGLNTGELFF. CDR3 coding DNA: TGTGCCAGTAGTGTCGACGGCCTAAACACCGGGGAGCTGTTTTTT. Based on the CDR3 plus reference TRBV19 and TRBJ2-2, the full variable domain is DGGITQSPKYLFRKEGQNVTLSCEQNLNHDAMYWYRQDPGQGLRLIYYSQIVNDFQKGDIAEGYSVSREKKESFPLTVTSAQKNPTAFYLCASSVDGLNTGELFFGEGSRLTVL.

The rearrangement uses TRBV9 and TRBJ1-3; 7 positions match TRBD1. Germline CDR1 and CDR2: SGDLS and YYNGEE. V trimming: 2 bases; J trimming: 3 bases; junction bases outside the gene matches: 5. The CDR3 sequence is 15 residues long. CDR3 in amino acids: CASSVGQEIGNTIYF. DNA of the CDR3: TGTGCCAGCAGCGTCGGACAGGAGATTGGAAACACCATATATTTT.

V is TRBV6-1 and J is TRBJ1-2; 9 nucleotides match TRBD1. The J segment lost 4 bases and the V segment lost 5 bases, leaving 8 bases of the junction unmatched. The length of the CDR3 is 15 residues. Germline V gives CDR1 MNHNS, CDR2 SASEGT. The CDR3 loop reads CASSTPQGAVYGYTF. The CDR3 nucleotides read TGTGCCAGCAGTACACCACAGGGGGCGGTCTATGGCTACACCTTC.

The V call is TRBV11-2, the J call TRBJ2-7; no reliable D call. Trimming shortened V by 3 bases and J by 0 bases, and 9 bases separated the two germline ends. The CDR3 loop spans 14 amino acids. The germline V gene has CDR1 SGHAT and CDR2 FQNNGV. CDR3 bases: TGTGCCAGCAGCTTCAACGGAGCCTCCTACGAGCAGTACTTC. This codes for CASSFNGASYEQYF.

This chain links TRBV6-5 with TRBJ1-5; the D is unclear. The CDR3 has 15 amino acids. Trimming took 8 bases from V and 1 from J, leaving 15 bases between them. Germline V CDR1 and CDR2: MNHEY, SVGAGI. The CDR3 DNA is TGTGCCAGCTCCAGCCGGGGTTTGAGCAATCAGCCCCAGCATTTT. This codes for CASSSRGLSNQPQHF.

The chain uses TRBV11-3 and TRBJ2-1; D might be TRBD2 (5 bases). Trimming cost V 2 bases and J 8 bases, with 10 bases left between them. CDR1 and CDR2 (germline): SGHNT, YENEEA. The CDR3 extends over 13 amino acids. In nucleotides, the CDR3 is TGTGCCAGCAGCTTAATTAGCGCGGATGAGCAGTTCTTC. Translation: CASSLISADEQFF.

The rearrangement uses TRBV12-5 and TRBJ2-5; D not certain. The CDR3 runs 13 residues. Trimming removed 3 bases from V and 5 bases from J, with 10 bases in between. CDR1 and CDR2 from the germline V gene are LGHNT and FRNRAP. The CDR3 loop reads CASGFIGLETQYF. DNA for the CDR3: TGTGCTAGTGGTTTTATAGGGTTGGAGACCCAGTACTTC.